This entry concerns a single T cell receptor beta chain. Its antigen remains unknown. This entry belongs to a study of CD8+ T cells in alopecia areata. Both CD4+ and CD8+ T cells were separated by sorting PBMCs. Regarding the study as a whole: Resident alphabeta T-cell populations of normal skin are likewise subject to sequencing in scalp samples. More clonal than normal scalp was lesional scalp, particularly alopecia totalis/universalis. In patients, TCRs were shared less clearly than in mice, and HLA may possibly be involved.

Isolated RNA was reverse transcribed into cDNA used as the sequencing template. The repertoire was sequenced with immunoSEQ multiplex PCR; TCRdb's copy has only in-frame clones and lacks some. The top ten clones hold about 3% of a sample with roughly 120,000 clones, 55% to 80% of them seen once. The CDR3 spans 11 residues. Germline V gives CDR1 MNHEY, CDR2 SMNVEV (reference sequence). V was trimmed by 6 bases and J by 2 bases, leaving 3 bases between them. Sequenced material: CD4+ T cells sorted from blood. This chain uses TRBV27 with TRBJ2-3; unclear D gene. This TCR came from a human donor in good health. The CDR3 sequence is CASSHTDTQYF. As DNA, the CDR3 is TGTGCCAGCAGCCACACAGATACGCAGTATTTT.